These T cell receptor beta chains were read from a single sample in a study of T cell responses to AZD1222 COVID-19 vaccine. Repertoires were generated with immunoSEQ multiplex PCR, while TCRdb's copy carries only in-frame clones and drops some. The sample consists of 200,000 to 250,000 clones, roughly 94% of them appearing once. Specimen: peripheral blood, collected 28 days after the second dose of the MenACWY control vaccine. Source of these receptors: an adult who received the MenACWY meningococcal vaccine as a control. The CDR3 runs from the conserved cysteine through the conserved F or W. A D gene is named only where the DNA matches it firmly. Where a row states a size, it is once, few, many or the class of an expanded clone; other rows omit it.

abundance	v_gene	j_gene	d_gene	CDR3aa
few	TRBV7-7	TRBJ2-7	NA	CASSLAKTYEQYF
NA	TRBV7-8	TRBJ1-2	NA	CASSSYRDASNYGYTF
few	TRBV7-2	TRBJ2-1	TRBD2	CASSLPGTRSFF
NA	TRBV6-1	TRBJ2-1	TRBD2	CASSEELGLVGLEQFF
once	TRBV28	TRBJ2-7	NA	CASSVSGSYEQYF
once	TRBV12-3/TRBV12-4	TRBJ2-2	NA	CASSFGSTGELFF
NA	TRBV7-9	TRBJ1-2	NA	CASSLNLQGRTF
NA	TRBV7-9	TRBJ2-7	TRBD2	CASNPGGSEQYF
few	TRBV7-9	TRBJ2-2	NA	CASSPFSSGGELFF
NA	TRBV24-1	TRBJ2-5	NA	CATSEGAGQPAETQYF
NA	TRBV7-9	TRBJ1-1	NA	CANEGTTSNTEAFF
NA	TRBV6-5	TRBJ1-4	NA	CASSYSGATNEKLFF
NA	TRBV5-1	TRBJ1-2	TRBD1	CASSSDREFYGYTF
once	TRBV5-4	TRBJ1-4	NA	CASSEGPGHRTEKLFF
NA	TRBV28	TRBJ1-5	NA	CASRADPSEAQHF
NA	TRBV27	TRBJ2-3	NA	CASSLEGAWTDTQYF
NA	TRBV9	TRBJ2-2	TRBD2	CASSPSGPNTGELFF
NA	TRBV2	TRBJ2-7	TRBD1	CASSGTGADYEQYF
NA	TRBV6-5	TRBJ1-1	TRBD1	CASSSGQGVMNTEAFF
NA	TRBV3-1/TRBV3-2	TRBJ2-1	TRBD2	CASSQVLAGVVYNEQFF
NA	TRBV5-1	TRBJ2-2	NA	CASSLEWGFGELFF
NA	TRBV3-1/TRBV3-2	TRBJ2-2	NA	CASSQERGGELFF
NA	TRBV11-2	TRBJ1-4	TRBD1	CASSDGDSLNEKLFF
once	TRBV9	TRBJ1-1	NA	CASSPRSLNTEAFF
few	TRBV7-9	TRBJ1-3	NA	CASSLEDFSGNTIYF
NA	TRBV5-1	TRBJ2-7	TRBD1	CASSPVGQGAYEQYF
NA	TRBV27	TRBJ1-4	NA	CASSRTAIEKLFF
NA	TRBV28	TRBJ2-1	NA	CASSKYRSSYNEQFF
NA	TRBV7-9	TRBJ1-2	NA	CASSPPGDGYTF
NA	TRBV5-4	TRBJ1-1	NA	CASSLDQNTEAFF
NA	TRBV3-1/TRBV3-2	TRBJ2-2	TRBD2	CASSRGLAGGATTGELFF
NA	TRBV19	TRBJ1-5	TRBD1	CASSTSGQNQPQHF
NA	TRBV7-9	TRBJ2-7	TRBD2	CASSFGGGVEQYF
NA	TRBV6-6	TRBJ2-3	TRBD2	CASSYYEREGTDTQYF
NA	TRBV10-3	TRBJ1-4	NA	CAISPGGPNEKLFF